This T cell receptor (beta chain) was obtained from a study of T cell repertoires in cytomegalovirus infection. Each CDR3 protein is one row after TCRdb ran MiXCR on the reads. The table shows 110,000 or so distinct CDR3 sequences, with 30% to 35% occurring only once. Turning to this clonotype: Its antigen remains unidentified.

The CDR3 consists of 18 residues. The ends lost 2 bases at V and 6 bases at J; junction bases unmatched: 17. The germline gives CDR1 SGHKS, CDR2 YYEKEE (reference sequence). This sequence was found in a human donor in good health (CMV status not recorded). Some clones in this sample may be carry-over from other donors' samples. The chain employs TRBV5-5 and TRBJ1-2, with 9 bases lining up with TRBD1. The sequences come from CD8+ T cells from cultured PBMCs, collected from culture after CMV antigen stimulation. For the CDR3, the DNA is TGTGCCAGCAGCTTTGGTCGATTACCCACGGGACAGGGTGATGGCTACACCTTC. Amino acids: CASSFGRLPTGQGDGYTF.